The 13 T cell receptor beta chains reported below all come from one sample, sequenced in a study of cytomegalovirus exposure and HLA in healthy donors. Libraries were prepared by immunoSEQ multiplex PCR; TCRdb keeps only in-frame clonotypes and omits some of them. The table records some 160,000 clones, more than 75% of them present only once. Sequenced: PBMCs. Receptors originate from a man between 18 and 29 years old in good health and CMV-seronegative.

This clone came up once. Compared with germline, one end of the junction differs, possibly owing to a read error. This same CDR3 is encoded by further DNA sequences in the sample. The chain carries TRBV27 and TRBJ2-2; the match to TRBD1 covers 10 bases. Germline assignment: CDR1 MNHEY and CDR2 SMNVEV (reference sequence). CDR3 length equals 15 residues. The chain's CDR3 is CASSRGTGATGELFF. The CDR3 region has the DNA TGTGCCAGCAGTCGAGGGACAGGGGCCACCGGGGAGCTATTTTTT.

The V and J genes are TRBV10-3 and TRBJ2-7, with 8 bases aligning to TRBD2. The CDR3 runs 18 residues. Germline CDR1 is ENHRY and CDR2 is SYGVKD. The V segment lost 0 bases and the J segment 0 bases; nucleotides outside the gene matches: 10. CDR3 sequence reads: CAISESKGTGGGSYEQYF. CDR3 DNA: TGTGCCATCAGTGAGTCGAAAGGTACGGGAGGGGGCTCCTACGAGCAGTACTTC.

This clone was detected only a few times. V and J are TRBV2 and TRBJ1-6, with 8 positions matching TRBD1. With V trimmed by 7 bases and J by 10 bases, 6 bases remained unmatched. The CDR3 length is 13 residues. Germline-derived CDR1 and CDR2 are SNHLY and FYNNEI. The DNA for the CDR3 is TGTGCCAGCACCGGACAGGGTGGGTCACCCCTCCACTTT. It specifies CASTGQGGSPLHF.

This chain connects TRBV25-1 to TRBJ2-2, with 9 positions matching TRBD1. The V and J ends lost 8 bases and 7 bases, in that order; junction bases with no gene match: 5. The CDR3 length is 13 residues. The germline gives CDR1 MGHDK, CDR2 SYGVNS. CDR3 sequence reads: CASLDRGGGELFF. The CDR3 coding sequence is TGTGCCAGCTTGGACAGGGGCGGCGGGGAGCTGTTTTTT.

This chain connects TRBV19 to TRBJ1-1; weak D call: TRBD1 (5 bases). Germline CDR1 is LNHDA and CDR2 is SQIVND (reference sequence). The CDR3 has 14 residues. Between the trimmed V and J ends, which lost 0 bases and 5 bases, there was a span of 10 bases. CDR3 DNA: TGTGCCAGTAGTATAGATTATAGGGGTACTGAAGCTTTCTTT. Translation gives CASSIDYRGTEAFF.

This rearrangement joins TRBV19 to TRBJ1-1; no clear D. This CDR3 contains 13 residues. Deletions cut 8 bases from V and 0 bases from J, with 10 bases between. Germline V gene data show CDR1 as LNHDA and CDR2 as SQIVND (reference sequence). The CDR3 protein is CASHNFLNTEAFF. CDR3 nucleotide sequence: TGTGCCAGTCATAACTTCTTGAACACTGAAGCTTTCTTT.

The chain employs TRBV27 and TRBJ1-5; 8 nucleotides line up with TRBD1. Trimming cost V 5 bases and J 0 bases; bases outside gene matches: 9. CDR1 MNHEY and CDR2 SMNVEV come from the germline V gene (reference sequence). This CDR3 has 17 amino acids. The CDR3 is CASSLGQGPHSNQPQHF. In nucleotides, the CDR3 is TGTGCCAGCAGTCTCGGACAGGGCCCTCATAGCAATCAGCCCCAGCATTTT.

CDR3 in DNA: TGCAGTGCTAAGGGGTACCAGCCCCAGCATTTT. It translates to CSAKGYQPQHF. V gene TRBV20-1 combines with J gene TRBJ1-5, with a tentative D call TRBD1 (5 bases). Per germline, CDR1 DFQATT and CDR2 SNEGSKA (reference sequence). The CDR3 covers 11 residues. The V and J ends lost 4 bases and 7 bases respectively, with 8 bases between them.

The chain joins TRBV27 to TRBJ1-5, with D possibly TRBD1 on 6 matching bases. The CDR3 extends over 15 amino acids. Trimming took 3 bases from V and 4 from J, leaving 13 bases between them. Germline V CDR1 and CDR2: MNHEY, SMNVEV (reference sequence). In DNA form, the CDR3 reads TGTGCCAGCAGTTTGTCAGGGGTCGGTAATCAGCCCCAGCATTTT. The encoded protein is CASSLSGVGNQPQHF.

The J gene is TRBJ1-2, the V gene TRBV28; a possible D gene is TRBD1 (5 bases). Germline CDR1 and CDR2: MDHEN and SYDVKM. V lost 7 bases to trimming and J lost 3 bases, with 12 bases between them. CDR3 length: 13 residues. CDR3 in amino acids: CASTVDRYYGYTF. The CDR3, as DNA: TGTGCCAGCACCGTCGACAGATACTATGGCTACACCTTC.

The chain joins TRBV6-1 to TRBJ2-3, with a possible D match to TRBD2 (5 bases). The CDR3 has 14 residues. In germline, CDR1 is MNHNS, CDR2 SASEGT. Trimming left V 7 bases short and J 0 bases short, with 11 bases between. For the CDR3, the DNA is TGTGCCAGCACTGAGCGGACTAGCACAGATACGCAGTATTTT. Protein sequence: CASTERTSTDTQYF.

The chain is built from TRBV11-3 and TRBJ1-4; TRBD1 is a possible D gene (6 bases). The length of the CDR3 is 16 residues. From germline, CDR1 is SGHNT and CDR2 YENEEA. Trimming removed 6 bases from V and 8 bases from J, with 22 bases in between. The CDR3 sequence is CASSCRGGGLDEKLFF. The CDR3 DNA reads TGTGCCAGCAGTTGCCGGGGGGGCGGGTTGGACGAAAAACTGTTTTTT.

The chain joins TRBV6-6 to TRBJ2-7; TRBD2 aligns across 8 bases. The CDR3 loop spans 14 amino acids. Germline-derived CDR1 and CDR2 are MNHNY and SVGAGI (reference sequence). The trim removed 8 bases at V and 3 bases at J, leaving 9 bases unmatched. CDR3: CASQGGLANYEQYF. The CDR3 DNA reads as TGTGCCAGCCAAGGAGGACTAGCCAACTACGAGCAGTACTTC.